This T cell receptor (beta chain) came from a study of post-analysis software for immune sequencing data. Study as a whole: Included among the disease courses, which were recorded for the cohort, were relapsing-remitting, secondary progressive and progressive-relapsing multiple sclerosis.

Germline V CDR1 and CDR2: LGHNA, YNFKEQ. Trimming stripped 0 bases from V and 0 bases from J, with 8 bases between. The CDR3 runs to 16 residues. Note on this clonotype: The target antigen is unknown.

Study conclusions and caveats: Higher frequency in patients than in controls was seen for about five TRBV segments, with TRBV5-6, TRBV5-1 and TRBV20-1 among them. When the samples were clustered directly with F measure, those that had been prepared in the same batch showed strong co-clustering. A significant reduction in normalized Chao1 diversity was observed in multiple sclerosis patients versus controls.

Included in the TCR beta cDNA libraries were unique molecular identifiers. T cells numbering roughly 0.9 to 10 million yielded cDNA molecules that totaled roughly 500,000. TCRdb independently ran MiXCR on the PCR reads; one entry per CDR3 protein. The sample lists fewer than 850,000 distinct CDR3 sequences; roughly 29% were seen once. The source of this sequence is a girl aged 5-17 years with multiple sclerosis. This chain joins TRBV4-2 and TRBJ1-4; D ambiguous. Sequences were obtained from blood. CDR3 sequence reads: CASSQDPPATNEKLFF. CDR3 DNA: TGTGCCAGCAGCCAAGATCCCCCGGCAACTAATGAAAAACTGTTTTTT.